This T cell receptor (beta chain) was profiled in a study of shared clonotypes between healthy human individuals. This CDR3 has 15 residues. Germline trimming cut 3 bases from V and 0 bases from J; bases unmatched to any gene: 1. Germline values: CDR1 SNHLY, CDR2 FYNNEI. CD45RO-negative, CCR7-selected cells formed the naive CD8 fraction, which excluded terminally differentiated effector memory CD45RA+ cells. The study's findings and limits: Generally, naive subsets (rather than memory subsets) showed larger estimated richness.

As concerns this clone: What it recognizes is unknown.

Produced via immunoSEQ multiplex PCR; TCRdb's table is partial and in-frame only. The sample has about 2.1 million clones, 93% seen once. The chain joins TRBV2 to TRBJ2-7; 11 nucleotides agree with TRBD1. This clonotype originated in a man aged 18-30 years in good health. Some clones in this sample may be carry-over from other donors' samples. Sequenced material: naive CD8+ T cells from PBMCs. DNA for the CDR3: TGTGCCAGCAGTGAGGGGACAGGGGGCTCCTACGAGCAGTACTTC. Translating gives CASSEGTGGSYEQYF. The variable domain in full, with the rest retrieved from reference TRBV2 and TRBJ2-7, is EPEVTQTPSHQVTQMGQEVILRCVPISNHLYFYWYRQILGQKVEFLVSFYNNEISEKSEIFDDQFSVERPDGSNFTLKIRSTKLEDSAMYFCASSEGTGGSYEQYFGPGTRLTVT.